This T cell receptor (beta chain) was profiled in a study of cytomegalovirus exposure and HLA in healthy donors. TCRdb's copy holds only in-frame clones and misses some; the assay was immunoSEQ multiplex PCR. The profile shows 200,000 to 300,000 clones, roughly 88% of them singletons. Regarding this clone: The antigen is not known.

Overall study results and limits: The investigators catalogued 164 TCR beta chains as cytomegalovirus-associated. Many donors shared some public TCRs, even though most TCR sequences were rare. That first-cohort TCR clusters tended to co-occur in the 90 to 150 validation repertoires was found in a later analysis. Confirmation in vitro established that a few CMV-associated chains were specific for CMV antigens.

The TCR originated in a woman in her twenties or thirties in good health and CMV-seronegative. The sequenced sample consisted of PBMCs.

Written as DNA, the CDR3 is TGTGCCAGCAGCTTAAGTCGGGCCTATAGCGAGAACACCGGGGAGCTGTTTTTT. It yields the protein CASSLSRAYSENTGELFF. The chain combines TRBV7-6 with TRBJ2-2, with D possibly matching TRBD2 (5 bases). The germline V and J ends were trimmed by 2 bases and 1 base, with 17 bases remaining between them. This CDR3 has 18 residues. Germline-derived CDR1 and CDR2 are SGHVS and FNYEAQ.